Listed here are 15 T cell receptor beta chains from one sample, sequenced in a study of early T cells in non-severe SARS-CoV-2 infection. MiXCR, run by TCRdb on the 5' RACE reads, gives a single entry per CDR3 protein. The sample shows about 30,000 distinct CDR3 sequences, about 5% of them seen only once. The sequenced material came from whole blood. The receptors shown here come from an adult who was a healthcare worker with PCR-confirmed SARS-CoV-2 infection or an uninfected control (not recorded which).

This clonotype has more than one count but fewer than ten. The chain carries TRBV12-3 or TRBV12-4 and TRBJ1-6, with TRBD1 as a possible D gene (5 bases). The CDR3 is made up of 16 amino acids. V was pared by 3 bases and J by 3 bases, with 12 bases between. CDR3 residues: CASSFGGEYYNSPLHF. The CDR3 DNA reads as TGTGCCAGCAGTTTCGGGGGAGAATACTATAATTCACCCCTCCACTTT.

The gene calls are TRBV7-2 and TRBJ2-3; 9 bases are a match to TRBD2. Trimming removed 5 bases from V and 2 bases from J; junction bases left unmatched: 5. Per the germline V gene, CDR1 is SGHTA and CDR2 is FQGNSA. The CDR3 totals 15 residues. In DNA, the CDR3 is TGTGCCAGCAGCCCTAGCGGGACTTTCACAGATACGCAGTATTTT. Translating gives CASSPSGTFTDTQYF.

This clonotype was detected many times. This rearrangement joins TRBV2 to TRBJ1-1; D is possibly TRBD1 (6 bases). CDR1 is SNHLY and CDR2 is FYNNEI in the germline V gene. There are 15 residues in the CDR3. Deletions cut 4 bases from V and 4 bases from J, with 16 bases between. CDR3 sequence reads: CASSVSTGFSTEAFF. Written as DNA, the CDR3 is TGTGCCAGCAGTGTTTCTACAGGGTTCAGCACTGAAGCTTTCTTT. Variable domain in full (rest from reference TRBV2 and TRBJ1-1): EPEVTQTPSHQVTQMGQEVILRCVPISNHLYFYWYRQILGQKVEFLVSFYNNEISEKSEIFDDQFSVERPDGSNFTLKIRSTKLEDSAMYFCASSVSTGFSTEAFFGQGTRLTVV.

The sample holds many counts of this clonotype. The CDR3 nucleotides are TGTGCCAGCAGCCCCGTCGCGTTGTGGAGGGACCCCTACAATGAGCAGTTCTTC. Its translation is CASSPVALWRDPYNEQFF. The rearrangement uses TRBV11-2 and TRBJ2-1; D possibly corresponds to TRBD2 (6 bases). CDR1 is SGHAT, CDR2 FQNNGV, per germline. The germline V and J ends were trimmed by 5 bases and 2 bases, with 22 bases remaining between them. This CDR3 contains 18 residues.

This clonotype was recorded many times. This sequence joins TRBV28 and TRBJ2-2, with TRBD2 matching over 7 bases. Germline V gene lookup returns CDR1 MDHEN and CDR2 SYDVKM. V lost 4 bases, J lost 0 bases, and 14 bases stayed unmatched. This CDR3 is 19 amino acids long. This chain's CDR3 is CASSSPLSAGVPNTGELFF. CDR3 DNA sequence: TGTGCCAGCAGTTCACCACTCAGTGCGGGAGTTCCGAACACCGGGGAGCTGTTTTTT.

There are a few counts of this clonotype. V gene TRBV19 combines with J gene TRBJ2-7; tentatively, D is TRBD1 or TRBD2 (5 bases each). Germline CDR1 and CDR2: LNHDA and SQIVND (reference sequence). The ends were cut back, 9 bases at V and 3 bases at J, with 18 bases in the middle. The CDR3 loop spans 14 amino acids. The CDR3 nucleotides are TGTGCCAGCTCCCACCGGGACGGTAACTACGAGCAGTACTTC. As protein: CASSHRDGNYEQYF. The complete variable domain, with remaining parts taken from reference TRBV19 and TRBJ2-7, reads DGGITQSPKYLFRKEGQNVTLSCEQNLNHDAMYWYRQDPGQGLRLIYYSQIVNDFQKGDIAEGYSVSREKKESFPLTVTSAQKNPTAFYLCASSHRDGNYEQYFGPGTRLTVT.

The table lists this clonotype with a few counts. The V and J genes are TRBV29-1 and TRBJ2-3; 10 bases fit TRBD2. After removal of 1 base from V and 3 bases from J, the junction contained 7 bases not matched to a gene. Per germline, CDR1 SQVTM and CDR2 ANQGSEA. This CDR3 has 16 amino acids. The CDR3 sequence: CSVEAVAGGNTDTQYF. As DNA, the CDR3 is TGCAGCGTTGAAGCAGTAGCGGGAGGTAATACAGATACGCAGTATTTT.

This clonotype was seen ten or more times. The chain links TRBV20-1 to TRBJ2-7; tentative D call: TRBD2 (6 bases). The CDR3 contains 15 residues. Trimming stripped 4 bases from V and 3 bases from J, with 19 bases between. Germline CDR1 is DFQATT and CDR2 is SNEGSKA (reference sequence). The CDR3 loop reads CSATRLSSADYEQYF. Here the CDR3 DNA reads TGCAGTGCTACCCGGCTCTCTAGCGCCGACTACGAGCAGTACTTC.

This clonotype has a handful of counts. The V gene is TRBV6-2 or TRBV6-3, the J gene TRBJ1-6; D is unresolved. The CDR3 loop spans 18 amino acids. V was trimmed by 0 bases and J by 0 bases, leaving 12 bases between them. Germline lookup yields CDR1 MNHEY and CDR2 SVGEGT. CDR3 protein: CASSYSGVRSSYNSPLHF. The DNA for the CDR3 is TGTGCCAGCAGTTACTCCGGGGTTCGAAGCTCCTATAATTCACCCCTCCACTTT.

This clonotype was found many times. The CDR3 DNA follows: TGTGCCAGCTCAGTTCAAGCGGGACTAGAGACCCAGTACTTC. Its protein product is CASSVQAGLETQYF. The chain couples TRBV18 to TRBJ2-5, with 7 nucleotides matching TRBD2. Germline-derived CDR1 and CDR2 are KGHSH and LQKENI. Trimming at V came to 5 bases and at J to 4 bases, leaving 7 bases not matched to a gene. The CDR3 runs to 14 residues.

This clonotype was detected ten times or more. This chain links TRBV6-4 with TRBJ2-1; 10 nucleotides agree with TRBD2. V lost 5 bases, J lost 6 bases, and 7 bases stayed unmatched. This CDR3 comprises 15 residues. Germline values: CDR1 MRHNA, CDR2 SNTAGT. In DNA, the CDR3 is TGTGCCAGCAGTACCGGGACTAGCGAGAGCAATGAGCAGTTCTTC. This encodes CASSTGTSESNEQFF.

This chain uses TRBV14 with TRBJ1-1, with TRBD1 matching 8 bases. This CDR3 spans 15 amino acids. CDR1 is SGHDN and CDR2 is FVKESK in the germline V gene. The trim removed 4 bases at V and 0 bases at J, leaving 4 bases unmatched. The CDR3 loop is CASSPHRGMNTEAFF. Here the CDR3 DNA reads TGTGCCAGCAGCCCTCACAGGGGGATGAACACTGAAGCTTTCTTT.

The chain employs TRBV7-2 and TRBJ1-2; D is uncertain. The CDR3 spans 16 residues. Germline V gene data show CDR1 as SGHTA and CDR2 as FQGNSA. The ends were cut back, 6 bases at V and 5 bases at J, with 22 bases in the middle. The CDR3 bases are TGTGCCAGCAGACCCTACAGAGCTCTCCCTGAGTATGGCTACACCTTC. As protein: CASRPYRALPEYGYTF.

This clonotype was seen a few times. The gene calls are TRBV7-9 and TRBJ2-1; TRBD2 agrees at 10 bases. Per germline, CDR1 SEHNR and CDR2 FQNEAQ (reference sequence). The CDR3 sequence is 15 residues long. With 3 bases clipped from V and 7 bases from J, the junction kept 6 bases outside the gene matches. As DNA, the CDR3 is TGTGCCAGCAGCTTCCCCGGGACTAGCGATAATGAGCAGTTCTTC. Protein sequence: CASSFPGTSDNEQFF.

This clonotype has at least ten counts. The chain recombines TRBV20-1 with TRBJ1-6; D is undetermined. This CDR3 contains 14 residues. Trimming left V 0 bases short and J 7 bases short, with 10 bases between. Looked up from germline, CDR1 is DFQATT and CDR2 is SNEGSKA (reference sequence). The CDR3 is CSARDAQANSPLHF. DNA for the CDR3: TGCAGTGCTAGAGATGCTCAGGCAAATTCACCCCTCCACTTT.